This T cell receptor beta chain was recorded in a study of beta chain features in type 1 diabetes. Overall study results and limits: All four CD4+ subsets of Type 1 diabetes patients contained TCRB CDR3s that were moderately but significantly shorter.

In regard to this clone: The antigen is not known.

Averaging approximately 110 mL, one heparinised blood draw came from each individual donor. Isolated RNA was reverse transcribed in full, so expressed TCRB transcripts were sequenced. Only in-frame clones appear in the TCRdb table, and some are missing; sequencing was by immunoSEQ multiplex PCR. Of 310,000 or so clones detected, around 9% appear once; the ten largest clones hold 1%. Trimming left V 0 bases short and J 5 bases short, with 13 bases between. CDR3 length: 15 residues. Germline CDR1 is MNHEY and CDR2 is SVGAGI. This receptor was taken from a man aged 30-40 years with type 1 diabetes. The sample taken for sequencing was central memory CD4+ T cells from blood. V usage is TRBV6-5 and J usage is TRBJ1-2; no definite D call. This CDR3 reads CASSYSTQYFYGYTF. The CDR3 DNA is TGTGCCAGCAGTTACTCGACGCAGTACTTTTATGGCTACACCTTC.